The rows below give T cell receptor beta chains drawn from one sample of a study of blood T cell repertoires in COVID-19. The protocol was immunoSEQ multiplex PCR, while the TCRdb copy is restricted to in-frame clones and leaves out a portion. The sample yields some 60,000 clones, around four fifths seen once. The sample comprised peripheral blood. The receptors come from a man between 25 and 39 years old with COVID-19, enrolled during active disease. Both conserved end residues are part of each CDR3. Each record gives: D gene, V gene, clone size, J gene, CDR3 DNA, CDR3 protein. The D gene is left open where the match is weak. Clone size is shown for a subset of rows, as once, few, many or a class of expanded clone.

TRBD2,TRBV13,.,TRBJ2-7,TGTGCCAGCAGCTTAGAGGGGACTAGCGGGATTAACTCCTACGAGCAGTACTTC,CASSLEGTSGINSYEQYF
TRBD1,TRBV6-5,once,TRBJ1-1,TGTGCCAGCAGCCCGGGACAGGTGAACACTGAAGCTTTCTTT,CASSPGQVNTEAFF
.,TRBV28,.,TRBJ1-6,TGTGCCAGCAGTTCCGGGACACCGAATTCACCCCTCCACTTT,CASSSGTPNSPLHF
TRBD2,TRBV5-4,.,TRBJ2-2,TGTGCCAGCAGCTTGGGGAGCGGGGGCCTTAACACCGGGGAGCTGTTTTTT,CASSLGSGGLNTGELFF
TRBD1,TRBV6-1,.,TRBJ1-6,TGTGCCAGCAGCCAGGGACAGGGGAGATCACCCCTCCACTTT,CASSQGQGRSPLHF
TRBD2,TRBV4-2,.,TRBJ2-2,TGTGCCAGCAGCCAAGATTTGGCGGGAGGTTACACCGGGGAGCTGTTTTTT,CASSQDLAGGYTGELFF
.,TRBV27,.,TRBJ1-2,TGTGCCAGCAGTTGGGAGAACTATGGCTACACCTTC,CASSWENYGYTF
.,TRBV7-9,.,TRBJ1-4,TGTGCCAGCAGCTTAGGATACAGTAATGAAAAACTGTTTTTT,CASSLGYSNEKLFF
.,TRBV28,.,TRBJ1-1,TGTGCCAGCAGTTTTAGTGACGGAGACACTGAAGCTTTCTTT,CASSFSDGDTEAFF
TRBD1,TRBV7-9,few,TRBJ2-7,TGTGCCAGCAGCCCCCCGGGACAGTCCTACGAGCAGTACTTC,CASSPPGQSYEQYF
TRBD2,TRBV7-3,.,TRBJ2-7,TGTGCCAGCAGCTTACGGGGGGAAAGGCGCGAGCAGTACTTC,CASSLRGERREQYF
.,TRBV9,.,TRBJ2-1,TGTGCCAGCAGCGCCGACTGGCGCTCCTACAATGAGCAGTTCTTC,CASSADWRSYNEQFF
.,TRBV3-1/TRBV3-2,.,TRBJ2-5,TGTGCCAGCAGCCCCCTGGTGGAGGCTAGCGTTCGGGAGACCCAGTACTTC,CASSPLVEASVRETQYF
.,TRBV28,few,TRBJ2-1,TGTGCCAGCAGTTTAGAGGGAAGCTCCTACAATGAGCAGTTCTTC,CASSLEGSSYNEQFF
TRBD1,TRBV6-5,.,TRBJ1-2,TGTGCCAGCAGTTCGGACAGGGCGGGACTATATGGCTACACCTTC,CASSSDRAGLYGYTF
.,TRBV7-9,.,TRBJ1-5,TGTGCCACCACCGACAGCCGTAGCAATCAGCCCCAGCATTTT,CATTDSRSNQPQHF
.,TRBV11-3,.,TRBJ2-5,TGTGCCAGCAGCTTAGATTACCAGATCCGAGAGACCCAGTACTTC,CASSLDYQIRETQYF
.,TRBV10-3,.,TRBJ1-1,TGTGCCTTTGGACAGCTTAATAGGGCTGAAGCTTTCTTT,CAFGQLNRAEAFF
TRBD1,TRBV4-2,.,TRBJ2-3,TGTGCCAGCAGCTGGTTGACAGGGGCTTCCACAGATACGCAGTATTTT,CASSWLTGASTDTQYF
TRBD1,TRBV5-6,.,TRBJ1-2,TGTGCCAGCAGACCGACAGGGGTTGGTGGCTACACCTTC,CASRPTGVGGYTF
.,TRBV7-8,.,TRBJ1-3,TGTGCCAGCAGCTTAAGGACAGGAAACACCATATATTTT,CASSLRTGNTIYF
.,TRBV30,.,TRBJ1-1,TGTGCCTGGAGGGCGGTCCAAGACAGGCCTGAAGCTTTCTTT,CAWRAVQDRPEAFF
.,TRBV14,.,TRBJ1-2,TGTGCCAGCAGCCAAGATGGCAGGGCTGGGAATGGCTACACCTTC,CASSQDGRAGNGYTF
TRBD2,TRBV2,.,TRBJ2-1,TGTGCCAGCAGCCTTGGGGGAGGGGCCCCCCACAATGAGCAGTTCTTC,CASSLGGGAPHNEQFF